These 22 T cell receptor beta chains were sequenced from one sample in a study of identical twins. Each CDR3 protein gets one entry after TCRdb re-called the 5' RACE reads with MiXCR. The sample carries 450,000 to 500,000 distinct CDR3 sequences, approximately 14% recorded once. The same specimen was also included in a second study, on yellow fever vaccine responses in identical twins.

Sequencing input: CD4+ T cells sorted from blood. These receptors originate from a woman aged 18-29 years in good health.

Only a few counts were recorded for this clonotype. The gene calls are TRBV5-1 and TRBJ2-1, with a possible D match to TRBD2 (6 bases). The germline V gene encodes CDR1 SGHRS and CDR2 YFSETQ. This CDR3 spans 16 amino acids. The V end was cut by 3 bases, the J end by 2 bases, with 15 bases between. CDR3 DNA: TGCGCCAGCAGCTCCCTTGCGGGACTTACCTACAATGAGCAGTTCTTC. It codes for CASSSLAGLTYNEQFF.

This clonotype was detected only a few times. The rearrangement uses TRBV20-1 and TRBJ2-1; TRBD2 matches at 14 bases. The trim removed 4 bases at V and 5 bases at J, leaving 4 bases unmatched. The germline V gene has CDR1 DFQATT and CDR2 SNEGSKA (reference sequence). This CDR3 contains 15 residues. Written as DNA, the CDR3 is TGCAGTGCTACCCGACTAGCGGGGGGGCACAATGAGCAGTTCTTC. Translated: CSATRLAGGHNEQFF.

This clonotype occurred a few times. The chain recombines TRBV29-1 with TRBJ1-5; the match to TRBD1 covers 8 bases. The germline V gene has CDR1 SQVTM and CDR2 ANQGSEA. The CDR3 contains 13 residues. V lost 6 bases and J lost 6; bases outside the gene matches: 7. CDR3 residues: CSVDTGGGQPQHF. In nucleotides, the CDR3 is TGCAGCGTGGATACAGGGGGGGGTCAGCCCCAGCATTTT.

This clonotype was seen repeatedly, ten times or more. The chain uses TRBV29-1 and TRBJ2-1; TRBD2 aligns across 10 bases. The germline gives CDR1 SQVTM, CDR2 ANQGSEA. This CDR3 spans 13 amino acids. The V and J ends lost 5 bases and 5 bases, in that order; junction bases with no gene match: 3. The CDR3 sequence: CSVTSGANNEQFF. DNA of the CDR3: TGCAGCGTTACTAGCGGGGCGAACAATGAGCAGTTCTTC.

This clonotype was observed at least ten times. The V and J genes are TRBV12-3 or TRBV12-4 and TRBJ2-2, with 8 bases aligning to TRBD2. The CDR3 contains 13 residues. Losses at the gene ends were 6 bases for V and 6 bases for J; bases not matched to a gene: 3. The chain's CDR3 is CASSATSAGELFF. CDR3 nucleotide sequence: TGTGCCAGCAGCGCGACTAGCGCCGGGGAGCTGTTTTTT.

CDR3 amino acids: CSAGIRVGETQYF. In nucleotides, the CDR3 is TGCAGTGCTGGGATCAGGGTAGGGGAGACCCAGTACTTC. This chain connects TRBV20-1 to TRBJ2-5, with D tentatively TRBD1 (5 bases). V gave up 5 bases and J gave up 5 bases, with 15 bases separating them. Germline CDR1 and CDR2: DFQATT and SNEGSKA (reference sequence). This CDR3 is 13 amino acids long.

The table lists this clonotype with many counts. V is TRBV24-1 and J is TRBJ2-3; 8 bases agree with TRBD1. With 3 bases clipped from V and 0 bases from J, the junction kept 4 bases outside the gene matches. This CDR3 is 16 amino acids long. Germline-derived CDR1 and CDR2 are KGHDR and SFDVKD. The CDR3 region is CATSDPQGASTDTQYF. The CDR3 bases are TGTGCCACCAGTGATCCCCAGGGGGCGAGCACAGATACGCAGTATTTT.

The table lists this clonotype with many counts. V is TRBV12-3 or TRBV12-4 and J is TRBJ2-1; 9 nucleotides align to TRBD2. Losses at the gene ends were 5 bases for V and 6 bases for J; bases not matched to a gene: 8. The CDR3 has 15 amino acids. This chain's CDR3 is CASSPTGLAANEQFF. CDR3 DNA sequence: TGTGCCAGCAGTCCTACGGGACTAGCTGCCAATGAGCAGTTCTTC.

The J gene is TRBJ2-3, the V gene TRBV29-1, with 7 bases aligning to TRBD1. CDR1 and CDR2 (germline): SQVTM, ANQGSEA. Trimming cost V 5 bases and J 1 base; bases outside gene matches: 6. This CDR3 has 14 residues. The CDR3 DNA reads TGCAGCGTTCGCGTAGGGGGCCGCACAGATACGCAGTATTTT. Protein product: CSVRVGGRTDTQYF.

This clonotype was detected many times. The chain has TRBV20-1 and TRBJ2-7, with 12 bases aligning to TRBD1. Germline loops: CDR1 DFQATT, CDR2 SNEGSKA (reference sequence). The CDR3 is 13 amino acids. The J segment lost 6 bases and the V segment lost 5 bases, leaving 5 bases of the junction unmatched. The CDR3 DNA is TGCAGTGCTTGCCGGGACAGGGGGCTCGAGCAGTACTTC. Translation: CSACRDRGLEQYF.

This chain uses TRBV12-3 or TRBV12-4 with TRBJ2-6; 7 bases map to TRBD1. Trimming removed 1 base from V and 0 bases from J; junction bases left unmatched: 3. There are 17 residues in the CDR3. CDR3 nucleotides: TGTGCCAGCAGTTTAGGGGACAGACGCTCTGGGGCCAACGTCCTGACTTTC. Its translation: CASSLGDRRSGANVLTF.

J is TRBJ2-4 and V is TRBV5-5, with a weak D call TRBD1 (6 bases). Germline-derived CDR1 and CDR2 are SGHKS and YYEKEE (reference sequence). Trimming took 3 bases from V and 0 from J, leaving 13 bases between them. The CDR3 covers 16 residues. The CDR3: CASSSTGNLAKNIQYF. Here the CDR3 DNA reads TGTGCCAGCAGCTCCACAGGGAATCTAGCCAAAAACATTCAGTACTTC.

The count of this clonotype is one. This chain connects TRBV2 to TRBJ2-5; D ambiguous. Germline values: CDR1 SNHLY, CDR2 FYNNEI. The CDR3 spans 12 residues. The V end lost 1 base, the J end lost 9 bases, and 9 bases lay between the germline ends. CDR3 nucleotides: TGTGCCAGCAGTGAAGAGAGCCGGGCCCAGTACTTC. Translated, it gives CASSEESRAQYF.

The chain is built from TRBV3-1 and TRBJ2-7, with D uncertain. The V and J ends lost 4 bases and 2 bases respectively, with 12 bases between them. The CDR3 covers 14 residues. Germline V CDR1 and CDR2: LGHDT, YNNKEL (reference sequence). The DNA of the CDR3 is TGTGCCAGCAGCCGCTCGAATTCCCCCTACGAGCAGTACTTC. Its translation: CASSRSNSPYEQYF.

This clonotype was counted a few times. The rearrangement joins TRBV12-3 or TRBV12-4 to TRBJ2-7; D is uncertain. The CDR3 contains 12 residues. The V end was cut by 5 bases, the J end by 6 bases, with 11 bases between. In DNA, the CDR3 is TGTGCCAGCAGTGCTGTCGGATCCGAGCAGTACTTC. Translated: CASSAVGSEQYF.

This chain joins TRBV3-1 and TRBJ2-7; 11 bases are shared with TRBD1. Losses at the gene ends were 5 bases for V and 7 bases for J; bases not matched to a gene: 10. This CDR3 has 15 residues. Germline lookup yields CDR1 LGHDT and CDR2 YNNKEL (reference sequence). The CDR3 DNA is TGTGCCAGCAGCAACGGGGGGACAGGGGGAGAGGAGCAGTACTTC. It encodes CASSNGGTGGEEQYF.

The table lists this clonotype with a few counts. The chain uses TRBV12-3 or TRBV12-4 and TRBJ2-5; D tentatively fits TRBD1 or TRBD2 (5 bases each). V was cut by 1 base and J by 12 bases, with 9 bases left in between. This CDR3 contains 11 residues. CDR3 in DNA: TGTGCCAGCAGTTTAGAGGGACCAAAGTACTTC. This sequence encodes CASSLEGPKYF.

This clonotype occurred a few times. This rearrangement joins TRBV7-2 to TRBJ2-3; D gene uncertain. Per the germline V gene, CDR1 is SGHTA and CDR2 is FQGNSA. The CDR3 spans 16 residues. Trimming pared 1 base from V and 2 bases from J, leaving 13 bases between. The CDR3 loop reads CASSLEVLWATDTQYF. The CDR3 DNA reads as TGTGCCAGCAGCTTAGAGGTGTTATGGGCCACAGATACGCAGTATTTT.

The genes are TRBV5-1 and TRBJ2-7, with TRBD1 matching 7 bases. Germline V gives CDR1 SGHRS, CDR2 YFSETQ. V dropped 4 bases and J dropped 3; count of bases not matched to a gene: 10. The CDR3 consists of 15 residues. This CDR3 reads CASSLRTGNNYEQYF. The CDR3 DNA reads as TGCGCCAGCAGCCTTCGGACAGGAAACAACTACGAGCAGTACTTC.

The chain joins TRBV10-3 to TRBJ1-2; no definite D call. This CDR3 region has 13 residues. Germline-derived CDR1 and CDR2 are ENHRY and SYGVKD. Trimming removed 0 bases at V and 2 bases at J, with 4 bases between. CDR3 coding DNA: TGTGCCATCAGTGAGTCGACCAACTATGGCTACACCTTC. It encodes CAISESTNYGYTF.

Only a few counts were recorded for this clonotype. The chain's CDR3 is CASRPGGAGYLETQYF. The CDR3 bases are TGTGCCAGCAGACCGGGAGGGGCGGGATATTTGGAGACCCAGTACTTC. The rearrangement uses TRBV6-2 or TRBV6-3 and TRBJ2-5; TRBD2 agrees at 8 bases. This CDR3 has 16 residues. J was trimmed by 5 bases and V by 6 bases; bases with no gene match: 14. Germline CDR1 is MNHEY and CDR2 is SVGEGT.

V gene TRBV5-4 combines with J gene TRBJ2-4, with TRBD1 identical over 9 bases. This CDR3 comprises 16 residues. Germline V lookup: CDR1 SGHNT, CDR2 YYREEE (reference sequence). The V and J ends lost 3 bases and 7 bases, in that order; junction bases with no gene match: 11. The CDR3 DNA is TGTGCCAGCAGCTCACAGGAAGGGACAGGGTGGAACATTCAGTACTTC. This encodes CASSSQEGTGWNIQYF. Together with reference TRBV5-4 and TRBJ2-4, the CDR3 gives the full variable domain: ETGVTQSPTHLIKTRGQQVTLRCSSQSGHNTVSWYQQALGQGPQFIFQYYREEENGRGNFPPRFSGLQFPNYSSELNVNALELDDSALYLCASSSQEGTGWNIQYFGAGTRLSVL.